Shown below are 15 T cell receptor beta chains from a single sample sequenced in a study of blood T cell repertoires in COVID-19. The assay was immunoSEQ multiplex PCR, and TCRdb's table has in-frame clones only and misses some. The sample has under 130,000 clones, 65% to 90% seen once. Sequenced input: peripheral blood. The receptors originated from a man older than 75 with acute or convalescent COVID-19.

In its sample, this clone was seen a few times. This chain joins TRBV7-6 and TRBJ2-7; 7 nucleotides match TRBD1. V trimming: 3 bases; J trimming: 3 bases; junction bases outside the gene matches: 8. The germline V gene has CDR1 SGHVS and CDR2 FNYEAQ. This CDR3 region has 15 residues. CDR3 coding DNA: TGTGCCAGCAGCTTGACAGGGTTCCCGAACTACGAGCAGTACTTC. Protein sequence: CASSLTGFPNYEQYF.

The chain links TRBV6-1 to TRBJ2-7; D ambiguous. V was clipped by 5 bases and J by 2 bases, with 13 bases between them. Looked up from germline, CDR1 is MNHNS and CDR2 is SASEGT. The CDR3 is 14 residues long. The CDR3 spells CASSYRQRTYEQYF. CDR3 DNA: TGTGCCAGCAGTTATCGTCAGCGAACCTACGAGCAGTACTTC.

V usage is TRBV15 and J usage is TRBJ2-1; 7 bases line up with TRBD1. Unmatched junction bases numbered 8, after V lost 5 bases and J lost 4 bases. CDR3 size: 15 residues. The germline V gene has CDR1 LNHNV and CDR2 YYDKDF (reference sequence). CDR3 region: CATSRRDSKYNEQFF. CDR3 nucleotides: TGTGCCACCAGCCGCCGGGACAGCAAATACAATGAGCAGTTCTTC.

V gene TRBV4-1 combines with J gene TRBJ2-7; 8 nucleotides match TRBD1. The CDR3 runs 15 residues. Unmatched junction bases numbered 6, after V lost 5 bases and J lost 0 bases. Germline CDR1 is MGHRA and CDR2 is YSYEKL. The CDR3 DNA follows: TGCGCCAGCAGCTTAACCGGGACAGGCTCCTACGAGCAGTACTTC. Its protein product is CASSLTGTGSYEQYF.

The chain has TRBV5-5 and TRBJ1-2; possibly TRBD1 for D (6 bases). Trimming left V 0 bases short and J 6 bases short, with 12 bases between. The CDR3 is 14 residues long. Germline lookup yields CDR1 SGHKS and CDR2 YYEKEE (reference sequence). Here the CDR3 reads CASSLGTGLHGYTF. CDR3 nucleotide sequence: TGTGCCAGCAGCTTGGGAACAGGGCTTCATGGCTACACCTTC. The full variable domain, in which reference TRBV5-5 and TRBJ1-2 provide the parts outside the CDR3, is DAGVTQSPTHLIKTRGQQVTLRCSPISGHKSVSWYQQVLGQGPQFIFQYYEKEERGRGNFPDRFSARQFPNYSSELNVNALLLGDSALYLCASSLGTGLHGYTFGSGTRLTVV.

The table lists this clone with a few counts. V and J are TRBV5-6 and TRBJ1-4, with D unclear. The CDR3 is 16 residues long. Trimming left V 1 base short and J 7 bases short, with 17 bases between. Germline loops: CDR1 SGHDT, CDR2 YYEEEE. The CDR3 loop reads CASSLFGGPTGEKLFF. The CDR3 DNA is TGTGCCAGCAGCTTGTTCGGTGGCCCGACGGGTGAAAAACTGTTTTTT.

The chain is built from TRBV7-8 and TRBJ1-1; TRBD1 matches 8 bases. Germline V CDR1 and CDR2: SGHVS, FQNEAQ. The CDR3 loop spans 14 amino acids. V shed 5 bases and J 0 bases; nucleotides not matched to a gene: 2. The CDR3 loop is CASSRQGLNTEAFF. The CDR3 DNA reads TGTGCCAGCAGCAGACAGGGGTTGAACACTGAAGCTTTCTTT.

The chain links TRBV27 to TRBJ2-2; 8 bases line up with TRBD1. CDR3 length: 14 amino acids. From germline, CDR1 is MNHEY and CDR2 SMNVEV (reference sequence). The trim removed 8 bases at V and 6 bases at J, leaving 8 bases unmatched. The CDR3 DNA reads TGTGCCAGCTGGACAGGGTTGTTAGCCGGGGAGCTGTTTTTT. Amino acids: CASWTGLLAGELFF.

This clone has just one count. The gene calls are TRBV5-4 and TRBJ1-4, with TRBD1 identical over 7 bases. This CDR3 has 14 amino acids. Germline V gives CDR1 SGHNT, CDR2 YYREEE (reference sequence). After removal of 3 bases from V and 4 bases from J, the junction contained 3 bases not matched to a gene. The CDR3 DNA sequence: TGTGCCAGCAGCTCCAGGGGGATTAATGAAAAACTGTTTTTT. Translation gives CASSSRGINEKLFF.

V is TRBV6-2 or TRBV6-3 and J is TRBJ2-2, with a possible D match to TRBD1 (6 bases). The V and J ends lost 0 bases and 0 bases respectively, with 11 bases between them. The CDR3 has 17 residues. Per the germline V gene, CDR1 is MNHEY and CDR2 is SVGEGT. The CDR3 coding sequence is TGTGCCAGCAGTTACTCAGGGGGAATCGCGAACACCGGGGAGCTGTTTTTT. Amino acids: CASSYSGGIANTGELFF.

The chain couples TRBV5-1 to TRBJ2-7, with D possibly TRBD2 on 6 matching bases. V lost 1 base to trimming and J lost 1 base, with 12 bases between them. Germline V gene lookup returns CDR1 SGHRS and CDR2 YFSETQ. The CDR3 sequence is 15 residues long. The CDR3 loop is CASSLSPGRSYEQYF. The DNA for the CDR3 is TGCGCCAGCAGCTTGTCACCCGGGAGATCCTACGAGCAGTACTTC.

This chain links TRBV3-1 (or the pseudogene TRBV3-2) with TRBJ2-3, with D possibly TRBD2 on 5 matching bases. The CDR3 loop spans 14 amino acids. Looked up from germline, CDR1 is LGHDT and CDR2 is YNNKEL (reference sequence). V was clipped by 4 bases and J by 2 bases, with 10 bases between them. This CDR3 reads CASSRGIATDTQYF. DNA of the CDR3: TGTGCCAGCAGCCGAGGGATAGCCACAGATACGCAGTATTTT.

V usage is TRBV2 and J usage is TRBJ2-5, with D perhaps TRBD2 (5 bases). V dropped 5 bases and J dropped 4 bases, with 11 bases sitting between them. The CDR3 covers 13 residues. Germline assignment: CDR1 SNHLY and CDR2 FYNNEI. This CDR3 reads CASSSDWGETQYF. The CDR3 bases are TGTGCCAGCAGTTCGGACTGGGGAGAGACCCAGTACTTC.

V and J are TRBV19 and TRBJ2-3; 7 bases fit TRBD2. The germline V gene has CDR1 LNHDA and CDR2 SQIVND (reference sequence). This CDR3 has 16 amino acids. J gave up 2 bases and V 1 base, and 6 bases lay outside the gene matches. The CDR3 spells CASSIVPSGVTDTQYF. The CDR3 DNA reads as TGTGCCAGTAGTATAGTCCCTAGCGGAGTCACAGATACGCAGTATTTT. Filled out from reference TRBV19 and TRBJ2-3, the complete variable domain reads DGGITQSPKYLFRKEGQNVTLSCEQNLNHDAMYWYRQDPGQGLRLIYYSQIVNDFQKGDIAEGYSVSREKKESFPLTVTSAQKNPTAFYLCASSIVPSGVTDTQYFGPGTRLTVL.

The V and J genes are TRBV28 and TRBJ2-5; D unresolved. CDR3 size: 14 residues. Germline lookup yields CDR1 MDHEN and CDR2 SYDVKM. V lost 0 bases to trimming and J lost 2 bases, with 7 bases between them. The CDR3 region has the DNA TGTGCCAGCAGTTTATGGGCAGGACAAGAGACCCAGTACTTC. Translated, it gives CASSLWAGQETQYF.